This T cell receptor (beta chain) was observed in a study of identical twins. Regarding this clonotype: Antigen: not known.

MiXCR, applied by TCRdb to the 5' RACE reads, yields one record per CDR3 protein. The table includes around 340,000 distinct CDR3 sequences, about 9% detected once. This CDR3 spans 14 amino acids. Trimming stripped 4 bases from V and 6 bases from J, with 16 bases between. Germline V gene lookup returns CDR1 LGHDT and CDR2 YNNKEL (reference sequence). There were only healthy Caucasians among the donors. Study-wide points: Out-of-frame sharing of TCR alpha in monozygotic twins was underestimated by models. Zero-insertion analyses were open to partial confounding by invariant MAIT and iNKT cells.

Material: naive T cells sorted from blood. This TCR derives from a woman between 45 and 65 years old in good health. The chain links TRBV3-1 to TRBJ2-7; D is perhaps TRBD1 (6 bases). The chain's CDR3 is CASSPSGTSREQYF. The CDR3 nucleotides are TGTGCCAGCAGCCCCTCAGGGACATCTCGCGAGCAGTACTTC.